The rows below give T cell receptor beta chains drawn from one sample of a study of cytomegalovirus exposure and HLA in healthy donors. Profiling relied on immunoSEQ multiplex PCR, and the TCRdb table lists in-frame clones only, not all of them. Counted here are tens of thousands of clones, approximately 79% occurring once; the ten biggest clones make up 2.5% to 3.5%. Sequenced sample: PBMCs. The receptors originated from a young woman in good health and CMV-seronegative. The conserved cysteine and the conserved F or W are not part of the CDR3 here.

V gene: TRBV4-3; J gene: TRBJ2-3; CDR3 protein: ASSQGDRGKDTQY
V gene: TRBV6-5; J gene: TRBJ1-6; CDR3 protein: ASSYTGAENSPLH
V gene: TRBV19; J gene: TRBJ2-3; CDR3 protein: ASSPRLAGGLISTDTQY
V gene: TRBV28; J gene: TRBJ2-3; CDR3 protein: ASSSTGQQGDTQY
V gene: TRBV7-9; J gene: TRBJ2-7; CDR3 protein: ASTLTSGGPSSYEQY
V gene: TRBV30; J gene: TRBJ1-6; CDR3 protein: AWSSRDRQNSPLH
V gene: TRBV27; J gene: TRBJ1-4; CDR3 protein: ASSSYGQNEKLF
V gene: TRBV30; J gene: TRBJ2-2; CDR3 protein: ACHRGDNTGELF
V gene: TRBV6-6; J gene: TRBJ1-6; CDR3 protein: ASSYSAGANSPLH
V gene: TRBV9; J gene: TRBJ2-7; CDR3 protein: ASSIAGGYEQY
V gene: TRBV28; J gene: TRBJ2-3; CDR3 protein: ASSPPSTDTQY
V gene: TRBV5-1; J gene: TRBJ2-3; CDR3 protein: ASSLRGAQVDTQY
V gene: TRBV12-5; J gene: TRBJ2-7; CDR3 protein: ASGSPKLIHEQY
V gene: TRBV2; J gene: TRBJ2-1; CDR3 protein: ASYGSGVDNEQF
V gene: TRBV5-6; J gene: TRBJ1-4; CDR3 protein: ASSRTGEEGEKLF
V gene: TRBV10-2; J gene: TRBJ2-7; CDR3 protein: ASTNLGGSYEQY
V gene: TRBV6-5; J gene: TRBJ1-5; CDR3 protein: ASGTAFNQPQH
V gene: TRBV5-6; J gene: TRBJ2-2; CDR3 protein: ASSLDSSTGELF
V gene: TRBV6-1; J gene: TRBJ2-6; CDR3 protein: ASSEPSRGGANVLT
V gene: TRBV5-1; J gene: TRBJ1-3; CDR3 protein: ASSLRGVSGNTIY
V gene: TRBV7-2; J gene: TRBJ1-1; CDR3 protein: ASSQGGRQGNTEAF
V gene: TRBV5-6; J gene: TRBJ1-1; CDR3 protein: ASRPYGNTEAF